The next 21 T cell receptor beta chains were all read from a single sample in a study of shared clonotypes between healthy human individuals. Assay used: immunoSEQ multiplex PCR; TCRdb lists only in-frame clones, some missing. This table has about 680,000 clones, 73% appearing once. The source material was memory CD4+ T cells sorted from blood. Subset here: CD45RA-negative fraction. The source is a woman aged 25 to 45 in good health.

This clone was seen a single time. The V call is TRBV6-6, the J call TRBJ2-3; 11 bases map to TRBD1. V lost 6 bases and J lost 3; bases outside the gene matches: 5. Germline CDR1 reads MNHNY; CDR2 reads SVGAGI (reference sequence). The CDR3 extends over 15 amino acids. The CDR3 nucleotides are TGTGCCAGCAGGCCTCGGGACAGGGGGACAGATACGCAGTATTTT. Protein: CASRPRDRGTDTQYF.

This chain uses TRBV18 with TRBJ1-5, with 8 nucleotides matching TRBD1. Germline values: CDR1 KGHSH, CDR2 LQKENI. CDR3 length: 14 amino acids. With V trimmed by 6 bases and J by 5 bases, 6 bases remained unmatched. CDR3 bases: TGTGCCAGCTCCAAGGACAGGGAGCATCAGCCCCAGCATTTT. It codes for CASSKDREHQPQHF.

The table lists this clone with many counts. The chain employs TRBV29-1 and TRBJ1-1, with D uncertain. The CDR3 is 12 residues long. In germline, CDR1 is SQVTM, CDR2 ANQGSEA. V was trimmed by 5 bases and J by 0 bases, leaving 7 bases between them. CDR3: CSVSRMNTEAFF. The CDR3 DNA is TGCAGCGTTAGCCGGATGAACACTGAAGCTTTCTTT.

J is TRBJ1-4 and V is TRBV5-1; a possible D gene is TRBD1 (5 bases). Germline V gene lookup returns CDR1 SGHRS and CDR2 YFSETQ. The V end lost 0 bases, the J end lost 7 bases, and 19 bases lay between the germline ends. The CDR3 consists of 17 residues. The CDR3 coding sequence is TGCGCCAGCAGCTTGGACCCCCCCCACGGGGGGACTGAAAAACTGTTTTTT. Translated: CASSLDPPHGGTEKLFF.

The chain combines TRBV4-2 with TRBJ2-1; D might be TRBD1 (5 bases). Germline loops: CDR1 LGHNA, CDR2 YNFKEQ. This CDR3 comprises 16 residues. V lost 0 bases to trimming and J lost 2 bases, with 11 bases between them. This CDR3 is CASSQDGATPYNEQFF. In nucleotides, the CDR3 is TGTGCCAGCAGCCAAGATGGGGCCACTCCCTACAATGAGCAGTTCTTC.

The chain has TRBV7-2 and TRBJ1-5; tentative D call: TRBD1 (5 bases). V lost 3 bases, J lost 7 bases, and 10 bases lay in between. The CDR3 totals 13 residues. The germline gives CDR1 SGHTA, CDR2 FQGNSA. The CDR3 region is CASSLGGAQPQHF. CDR3 bases: TGTGCCAGCAGCTTGGGAGGGGCCCAGCCCCAGCATTTT. Filled out from reference TRBV7-2 and TRBJ1-5, the complete variable domain reads GAGVSQSPSNKVTEKGKDVELRCDPISGHTALYWYRQSLGQGLEFLIYFQGNSAPDKSGLPSDRFSAERTGGSVSTLTIQRTQQEDSAVYLCASSLGGAQPQHFGDGTRLSIL.

V is TRBV27 and J is TRBJ2-1; 9 bases match TRBD2. Unmatched junction bases numbered 10, after V lost 3 bases and J lost 7 bases. CDR3 length: 16 amino acids. Germline values: CDR1 MNHEY, CDR2 SMNVEV (reference sequence). CDR3 residues: CASSFGTSWSGNEQFF. The CDR3 DNA reads as TGTGCCAGCAGTTTTGGGACTAGCTGGTCTGGAAATGAGCAGTTCTTC.

This chain uses TRBV30 with TRBJ1-2; D unresolved. The CDR3 covers 14 residues. CDR1 is GTSNPN, CDR2 SVGIG, per germline (reference sequence). Between the trimmed V and J ends, which lost 4 bases and 5 bases, there was a span of 17 bases. CDR3 in amino acids: CAWKNRGFRYGYTF. The CDR3 DNA sequence: TGTGCCTGGAAGAATCGAGGGTTCCGGTATGGCTACACCTTC.

The chain uses TRBV27 and TRBJ2-1; 10 bases align to TRBD2. V was pared by 3 bases and J by 9 bases, with 8 bases of the junction left unmatched. The CDR3 sequence is 15 residues long. CDR1 is MNHEY and CDR2 is SMNVEV in the germline V gene (reference sequence). The CDR3 sequence: CASSFSLAGESEQFF. The CDR3 coding sequence is TGTGCCAGCAGTTTCAGTCTAGCGGGAGAAAGTGAGCAGTTCTTC.

CDR3 protein: CASSLMPRNTGELFF. The DNA for the CDR3 is TGTGCCAGCAGCTTAATGCCTCGGAACACCGGGGAGCTGTTTTTT. The V call is TRBV7-2, the J call TRBJ2-2, with D unclear. Germline-derived CDR1 and CDR2 are SGHTA and FQGNSA. The CDR3 runs 15 residues. Trimming removed 2 bases from V and 1 base from J, with 8 bases in between.

The rearrangement uses TRBV29-1 and TRBJ2-3, with D unresolved. Germline CDR1 reads SQVTM; CDR2 reads ANQGSEA. V lost 1 base and J 5 bases, leaving 7 bases between the germline ends. This CDR3 region has 12 residues. The CDR3: CSVEGVIDTQYF. The CDR3 region has the DNA TGCAGCGTTGAAGGGGTCATAGATACGCAGTATTTT.

The DNA for the CDR3 is TGCAGCGCCAACTCTGGAAACACCATATATTTT. It is translated as CSANSGNTIYF. This chain uses TRBV29-1 with TRBJ1-3; D is ambiguous. The germline V and J ends were trimmed by 7 bases and 0 bases, with 4 bases remaining between them. The CDR3 extends over 11 amino acids. Germline V gene data show CDR1 as SQVTM and CDR2 as ANQGSEA.

This clone showed up many times. The rearrangement joins TRBV28 to TRBJ1-1, with D possibly TRBD1 on 5 matching bases. The germline V gene has CDR1 MDHEN and CDR2 SYDVKM. V lost 4 bases and J lost 0, with 18 bases in between. The CDR3 totals 17 residues. The DNA for the CDR3 is TGTGCCAGCAGTTCTAGGCTACAGGTTGGGATGAACACTGAAGCTTTCTTT. Its translation is CASSSRLQVGMNTEAFF.

This sequence joins TRBV7-2 and TRBJ2-7; D is possibly TRBD1 (6 bases). This CDR3 spans 15 amino acids. The V end lost 6 bases, the J end lost 7 bases, and 22 bases lay between the germline ends. The germline CDR1 and CDR2 sequences are SGHTA and FQGNSA. CDR3 residues: CASRKPRGGAVEQYF. Written as DNA, the CDR3 is TGTGCCAGCAGGAAGCCGCGAGGGGGAGCGGTTGAGCAGTACTTC.

CDR3 nucleotide sequence: TGTGCCAGCAGCTTAAATGGGGGGGCGCAAGAGACCCAGTACTTC. This codes for CASSLNGGAQETQYF. This chain connects TRBV11-2 to TRBJ2-5; the D gene is possibly TRBD2 (7 bases). This CDR3 comprises 15 residues. The V end was cut by 2 bases, the J end by 2 bases, with 12 bases between. Looked up from germline, CDR1 is SGHAT and CDR2 is FQNNGV.

The chain is built from TRBV27 and TRBJ2-1; 8 bases agree with TRBD2. The germline CDR1 and CDR2 sequences are MNHEY and SMNVEV (reference sequence). The CDR3 covers 15 residues. Trimming cost V 3 bases and J 2 bases; bases outside gene matches: 3. CDR3 in DNA: TGTGCCAGCAGTTTTACTAGCGGTACCTACAATGAGCAGTTCTTC. Translating gives CASSFTSGTYNEQFF.

This clone was detected a few times. This same CDR3 is encoded by further DNA sequences in the sample. This chain uses TRBV5-1 with TRBJ2-1; 7 nucleotides agree with TRBD1. CDR1 SGHRS and CDR2 YFSETQ come from the germline V gene. The length of the CDR3 is 15 residues. J lost 2 bases, V lost 0 bases, and 2 bases had no gene match. The CDR3 is CASSLDRGAYNEQFF. DNA for the CDR3: TGCGCCAGCAGCTTGGACAGGGGTGCCTACAATGAGCAGTTCTTC.

The chain has TRBV18 and TRBJ2-1; 7 bases are a match to TRBD1. Germline values: CDR1 KGHSH, CDR2 LQKENI. The CDR3 has 15 residues. The ends lost 3 bases at V and 4 bases at J; junction bases unmatched: 6. The CDR3 DNA reads as TGTGCCAGCTCACCCCCAGGGGGTACATACAATGAGCAGTTCTTC. It yields the protein CASSPPGGTYNEQFF.

The chain couples TRBV4-1 to TRBJ2-7; no firm D call. V lost 1 base and J 1 base, leaving 11 bases between the germline ends. CDR1 and CDR2 from the germline V gene are MGHRA and YSYEKL. The length of the CDR3 is 15 residues. The CDR3 nucleotides read TGCGCCAGCAGCCAAGCGGCGTCACAGTCCTACGAGCAGTACTTC. Translation gives CASSQAASQSYEQYF.

The chain recombines TRBV5-1 with TRBJ2-1, with TRBD2 matching over 7 bases. Germline V lookup: CDR1 SGHRS, CDR2 YFSETQ. CDR3 length: 13 amino acids. The junction had 3 bases not matched to a gene; V was cut back by 0 bases and J by 9 bases. For the CDR3, the DNA is TGCGCCAGCAGCTTGGCCGGGAGGAGTGAGCAGTTCTTC. It translates to CASSLAGRSEQFF.

The chain recombines TRBV19 with TRBJ1-4; a weak D match, TRBD1 (6 bases). Germline assignment: CDR1 LNHDA and CDR2 SQIVND (reference sequence). V gave up 8 bases and J gave up 8 bases, with 12 bases separating them. The CDR3 runs to 12 residues. CDR3 sequence (DNA): TGTGCCAGTCGGGGGGCAAGGGAAAAACTGTTTTTT. Its protein product is CASRGAREKLFF. The full variable domain, its missing parts supplied by reference TRBV19 and TRBJ1-4, is DGGITQSPKYLFRKEGQNVTLSCEQNLNHDAMYWYRQDPGQGLRLIYYSQIVNDFQKGDIAEGYSVSREKKESFPLTVTSAQKNPTAFYLCASRGAREKLFFGSGTQLSVL.